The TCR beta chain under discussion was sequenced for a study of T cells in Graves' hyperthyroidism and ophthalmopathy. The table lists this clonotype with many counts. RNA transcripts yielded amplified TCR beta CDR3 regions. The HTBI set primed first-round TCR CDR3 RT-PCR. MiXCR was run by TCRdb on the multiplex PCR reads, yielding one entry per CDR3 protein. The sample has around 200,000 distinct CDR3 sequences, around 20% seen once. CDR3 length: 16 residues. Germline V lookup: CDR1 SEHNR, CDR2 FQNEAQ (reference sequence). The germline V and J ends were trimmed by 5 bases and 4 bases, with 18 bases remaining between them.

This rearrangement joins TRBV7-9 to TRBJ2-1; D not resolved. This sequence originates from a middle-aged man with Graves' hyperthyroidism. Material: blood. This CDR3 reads CASSPQVRLSYNEQFF. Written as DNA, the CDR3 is TGTGCCAGCAGCCCCCAGGTTCGGCTGTCATACAATGAGCAGTTCTTC.